Below, 9 T cell receptor beta chains from the same sample are listed, as sequenced in a study of shared clonotypes between healthy human individuals. This table comes from immunoSEQ multiplex PCR, and its TCRdb copy is limited to in-frame clones, with some not included. Of approximately 2,200,000 clones in the sample, about 92% were seen once. Naive CD8 cells were CD45RO-negative, positively selected for CCR7, excluding terminally differentiated effector memory CD45RA+ cells. What was sequenced was naive CD8+ T cells from PBMCs. The receptors derive from a man between 18 and 35 years old in good health. Some clones in this sample may be carry-over from other donors' samples.

The chain is built from TRBV5-1 and TRBJ2-2, with TRBD1 identical over 8 bases. The germline gives CDR1 SGHRS, CDR2 YFSETQ. The V segment lost 2 bases and the J segment 6 bases; nucleotides outside the gene matches: 6. The CDR3 totals 15 residues. The CDR3 protein is CASSFGQGSAGELFF. In DNA form, the CDR3 reads TGCGCCAGCAGCTTCGGACAGGGTTCGGCCGGGGAGCTGTTTTTT.

This chain connects TRBV7-9 to TRBJ1-2; D call uncertain. Germline V CDR1 and CDR2: SEHNR, FQNEAQ (reference sequence). CDR3 length equals 14 residues. V was shortened by 3 bases and J by 6 bases, with 14 bases between the two germline ends. In DNA, the CDR3 is TGTGCCAGCAGCTTTCCCCCCCCGGAGGATGGCTACACCTTC. Its protein is CASSFPPPEDGYTF. Supplemented by reference TRBV7-9 and TRBJ1-2, the full variable domain reads DTGVSQNPRHKITKRGQNVTFRCDPISEHNRLYWYRQTLGQGPEFLTYFQNEAQLEKSRLLSDRFSAERPKGSFSTLEIQRTEQGDSAMYLCASSFPPPEDGYTFGSGTRLTVV.

This chain connects TRBV7-6 to TRBJ2-3; a weak D match, TRBD1 (6 bases). Trimming cost V 5 bases and J 6 bases, with 12 bases left between them. Germline CDR1 SGHVS, CDR2 FNYEAQ. CDR3 length equals 13 residues. CDR3 protein: CASSPGTSDTQYF. As DNA, the CDR3 is TGTGCCAGCAGCCCCGGGACATCGGATACGCAGTATTTT.

V and J are TRBV5-1 and TRBJ2-1; the D gene is possibly TRBD2 (5 bases). CDR3 size: 13 residues. In germline, CDR1 is SGHRS, CDR2 YFSETQ. The V end lost 3 bases, the J end lost 6 bases, and 10 bases lay between the germline ends. The CDR3 coding sequence is TGCGCCAGCAGCTATACGGGGAGCAATGAGCAGTTCTTC. Translated: CASSYTGSNEQFF.

The CDR3: CASSPSPGGNHEQYF. The CDR3 nucleotides are TGTGCCAGCAGCCCCTCGCCAGGGGGCAACCACGAGCAGTACTTC. The genes are TRBV27 and TRBJ2-7, with 8 bases aligning to TRBD1. Germline V CDR1 and CDR2: MNHEY, SMNVEV (reference sequence). Trimming took 6 bases from V and 5 from J; bases not matched to a gene: 12. This CDR3 is built from 15 residues.

The J gene is TRBJ2-1, the V gene TRBV9, with D uncertain. In germline, CDR1 is SGDLS, CDR2 YYNGEE. V gave up 2 bases and J gave up 6 bases, with 12 bases separating them. The CDR3 is 14 residues long. This CDR3 is CASSVGDSTNEQFF. CDR3 DNA: TGTGCCAGCAGCGTCGGCGACTCCACCAATGAGCAGTTCTTC.

V and J are TRBV7-2 and TRBJ2-1, with D possibly TRBD2 on 5 matching bases. The CDR3 sequence is 14 residues long. V lost 5 bases and J lost 4, with 12 bases in between. CDR1 is SGHTA, CDR2 FQGNSA, per germline. For the CDR3, the DNA is TGTGCCAGCAGCCAAGCAGCGGATTACAATGAGCAGTTCTTC. This translates into CASSQAADYNEQFF.

The J gene is TRBJ2-1, the V gene TRBV7-8; 10 bases align to TRBD2. This CDR3 region has 15 residues. Germline trimming cut 5 bases from V and 5 bases from J; bases unmatched to any gene: 6. Germline CDR1 and CDR2: SGHVS and FQNEAQ. The CDR3 DNA reads TGTGCCAGCAGCCAACAGCGGGAGGGTGACAATGAGCAGTTCTTC. Translating gives CASSQQREGDNEQFF.

V and J are TRBV11-1 and TRBJ2-7; 7 bases match TRBD1. The V and J ends lost 5 bases and 6 bases, in that order; junction bases with no gene match: 13. This CDR3 contains 15 residues. Germline CDR1 is SGHAT and CDR2 is FQDESV (reference sequence). The CDR3 DNA reads TGTGCCAGCAGCACCAGGACAGGACCCGGCGGCGAGCAGTACTTC. As protein: CASSTRTGPGGEQYF.